This TCR beta chain appears in the sequencing data of a study of T-cell reconstitution after alpha-beta-depleted transplantation in children. Unique molecular identifiers were built into the TCRbeta library. MiXCR, run by TCRdb on the PCR reads, gives a single entry per CDR3 protein. The table records about 70,000 distinct CDR3 sequences, approximately 10% of them present only once. Overall study results and limits: Reportedly, only several hundred clones from non-depleted graft cells drove alpha-beta T-cell counts at about two months. Newly generated T cells supplied most T-cell counts and diversity one year post-transplant.

The CDR3 has 17 amino acids. Germline loops: CDR1 SGHDT, CDR2 YYEEEE. Trimming took 0 bases from V and 5 from J, leaving 21 bases between them. Turning to this clonotype: The antigen is not known. Possible read error: a much larger clone is one base away.

The material sequenced was PBMCs, taken before TCRalphabeta/CD19-depleted stem cell transplant. The clonotype was recovered from a boy aged 5 to 17 with acute myeloid leukemia, due to receive a stem cell transplant. The rearrangement links TRBV5-6 to TRBJ2-7; D tentatively fits TRBD1 or TRBD2 (5 bases each). The CDR3 here is CASSLELRVEVGDEQYF. CDR3 nucleotide sequence: TGTGCCAGCAGCTTGGAACTCAGGGTGGAGGTGGGTGACGAGCAGTACTTC.